The T cell receptor (beta chain) described here comes from a study of blood T cell repertoires in COVID-19. This clone has a single count. Using immunoSEQ multiplex PCR, the repertoire was profiled, and TCRdb retains in-frame clones only, with some absent. The profile shows roughly 300,000 clones, 80% to 90% of them singletons. Germline CDR1 reads LNHDA; CDR2 reads SQIVND (reference sequence). With 3 bases clipped from V and 2 bases from J, the junction kept 5 bases outside the gene matches. The CDR3 runs to 15 residues. Sequenced material: peripheral blood. J is TRBJ1-2 and V is TRBV19; 8 bases are a match to TRBD1. The sequence came from a woman aged 45-65 years who had recovered from COVID-19. The CDR3 sequence is CASSMDWTGNYGYTF. For the CDR3, the DNA is TGTGCCAGTAGTATGGACTGGACAGGGAACTATGGCTACACCTTC.